This T cell receptor (beta chain) was recovered during a study of T cells in Graves' hyperthyroidism and ophthalmopathy. Study findings and constraints: Ophthalmopathy was distinguished from stable hyperthyroidism by 13 V-J signatures. Ophthalmopathy, which appeared later, was predicted by the model a median about 6 months before onset.

Among the patients, aged 18 to 65, hyperthyroidism was newly diagnosed and had lasted under 2 months. It was 8 to 10 ml of fresh peripheral blood that supplied the PBMCs. This CDR3 is 14 amino acids long. V lost 8 bases and J lost 0; bases outside the gene matches: 4. The germline gives CDR1 MGHRA, CDR2 YSYEKL. This clonotype was found a few times. Its matching antigen is unknown. Amplification targeted TCR beta CDR3 regions from RNA transcripts. A set of HTBI primers served as the primers for a first-round RT-PCR of the TCR CDR3. TCRdb re-derived calls from the multiplex PCR reads in MiXCR, one entry per CDR3 protein. The sample has a few hundred thousand distinct CDR3 sequences; approximately 15% are singletons.

The receptor comes from a woman aged 18-35 years with Graves' hyperthyroidism. The chain couples TRBV4-1 to TRBJ2-3; 8 bases line up with TRBD2. Sequencing used blood. CDR3 coding DNA: TGCGCCAGCGCCCAGCGGGGGAGCACAGATACGCAGTATTTT. This codes for CASAQRGSTDTQYF.